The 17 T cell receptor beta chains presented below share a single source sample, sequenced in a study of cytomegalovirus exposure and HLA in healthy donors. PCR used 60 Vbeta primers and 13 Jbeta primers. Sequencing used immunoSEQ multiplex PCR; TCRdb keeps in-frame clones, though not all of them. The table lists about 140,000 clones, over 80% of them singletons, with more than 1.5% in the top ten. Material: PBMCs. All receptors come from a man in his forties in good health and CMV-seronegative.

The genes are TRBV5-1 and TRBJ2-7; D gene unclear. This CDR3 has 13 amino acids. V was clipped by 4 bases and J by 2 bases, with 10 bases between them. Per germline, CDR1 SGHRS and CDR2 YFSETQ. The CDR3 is CASSGTVTYEQYF. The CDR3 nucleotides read TGCGCCAGCAGCGGAACAGTGACCTACGAGCAGTACTTC.

CDR3 sequence: CASSLTGFGTGELFF. The DNA of the CDR3 is TGCGCCAGCAGCTTGACGGGGTTCGGGACCGGGGAGCTGTTTTTT. The chain uses TRBV5-1 and TRBJ2-2, with D possibly being TRBD2 (5 bases). V was trimmed by 1 base and J by 5 bases, leaving 12 bases between them. The CDR3 totals 15 residues. Germline lookup yields CDR1 SGHRS and CDR2 YFSETQ. The full variable domain, in which reference TRBV5-1 and TRBJ2-2 provide the parts outside the CDR3, is KAGVTQTPRYLIKTRGQQVTLSCSPISGHRSVSWYQQTPGQGLQFLFEYFSETQRNKGNFPGRFSGRQFSNSRSEMNVSTLELGDSALYLCASSLTGFGTGELFFGEGSRLTVL.

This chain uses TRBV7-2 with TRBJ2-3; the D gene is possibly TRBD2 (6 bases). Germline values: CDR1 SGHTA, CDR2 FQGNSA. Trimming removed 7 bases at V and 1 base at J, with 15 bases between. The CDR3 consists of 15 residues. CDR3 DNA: TGTGCCAGCAACGCGAAGTCGGGGGGCACAGATACGCAGTATTTT. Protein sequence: CASNAKSGGTDTQYF.

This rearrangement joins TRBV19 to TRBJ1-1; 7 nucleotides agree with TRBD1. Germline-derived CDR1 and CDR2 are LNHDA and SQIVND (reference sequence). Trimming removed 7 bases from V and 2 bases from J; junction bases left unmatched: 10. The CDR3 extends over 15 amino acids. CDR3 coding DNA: TGTGCCAGTACCTCCAGACAGGGAACCAACACTGAAGCTTTCTTT. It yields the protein CASTSRQGTNTEAFF.

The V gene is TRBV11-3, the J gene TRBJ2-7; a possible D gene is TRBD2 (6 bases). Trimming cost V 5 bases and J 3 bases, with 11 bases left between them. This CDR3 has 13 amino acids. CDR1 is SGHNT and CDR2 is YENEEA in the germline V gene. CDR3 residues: CASSPGGSYEQYF. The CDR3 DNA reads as TGTGCCAGCAGCCCAGGAGGGAGCTACGAGCAGTACTTC.

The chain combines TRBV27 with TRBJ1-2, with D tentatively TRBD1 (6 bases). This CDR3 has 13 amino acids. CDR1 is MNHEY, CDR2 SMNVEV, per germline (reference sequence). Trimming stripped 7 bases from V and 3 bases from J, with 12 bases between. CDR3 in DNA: TGTGCCAGCAAAGGGGGAACCCACTATGGCTACACCTTC. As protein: CASKGGTHYGYTF.

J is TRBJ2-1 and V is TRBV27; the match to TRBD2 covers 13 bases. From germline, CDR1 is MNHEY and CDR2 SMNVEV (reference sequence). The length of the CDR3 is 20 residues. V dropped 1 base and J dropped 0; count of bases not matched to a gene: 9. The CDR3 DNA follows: TGTGCCAGCAGTTTATTACCCCCCCGGACTAGCGGGGGCTCCTACAATGAGCAGTTCTTC. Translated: CASSLLPPRTSGGSYNEQFF.

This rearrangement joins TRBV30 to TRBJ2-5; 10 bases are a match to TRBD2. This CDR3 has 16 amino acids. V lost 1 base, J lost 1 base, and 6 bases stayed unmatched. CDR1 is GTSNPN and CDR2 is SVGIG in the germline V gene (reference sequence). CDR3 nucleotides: TGTGCCTGGAGTGACTGGGGACTAGCGCCCCAAGAGACCCAGTACTTC. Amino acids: CAWSDWGLAPQETQYF. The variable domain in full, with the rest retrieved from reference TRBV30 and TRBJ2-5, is SQTIHQWPATLVQPVGSPLSLECTVEGTSNPNLYWYRQAAGRGLQLLFYSVGIGQISSEVPQNLSASRPQDRQFILSSKKLLLSDSGFYLCAWSDWGLAPQETQYFGPGTRLLVL.

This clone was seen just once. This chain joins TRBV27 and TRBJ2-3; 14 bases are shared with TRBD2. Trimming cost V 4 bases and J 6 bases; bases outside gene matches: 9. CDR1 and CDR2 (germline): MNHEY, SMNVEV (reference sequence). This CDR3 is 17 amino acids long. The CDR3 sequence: CASSWRGTSGRNDTQYF. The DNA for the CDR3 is TGTGCCAGCAGTTGGAGGGGGACTAGCGGGAGAAACGATACGCAGTATTTT.

The chain's CDR3 is CASTYRDGELFF. The CDR3, as DNA: TGTGCCAGCACCTACCGGGACGGGGAGCTGTTTTTT. This chain joins TRBV28 and TRBJ2-2; possible D gene TRBD2, 5 bases. CDR1 and CDR2 (germline): MDHEN, SYDVKM. The CDR3 is made up of 12 amino acids. V lost 7 bases and J 7 bases, leaving 10 bases between the germline ends.

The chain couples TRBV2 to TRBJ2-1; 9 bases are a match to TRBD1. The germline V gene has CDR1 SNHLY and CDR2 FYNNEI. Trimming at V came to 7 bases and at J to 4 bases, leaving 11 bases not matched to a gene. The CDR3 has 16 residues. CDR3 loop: CASINPGQGPYNEQFF. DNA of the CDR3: TGTGCCAGCATCAACCCGGGACAGGGACCTTACAATGAGCAGTTCTTC.

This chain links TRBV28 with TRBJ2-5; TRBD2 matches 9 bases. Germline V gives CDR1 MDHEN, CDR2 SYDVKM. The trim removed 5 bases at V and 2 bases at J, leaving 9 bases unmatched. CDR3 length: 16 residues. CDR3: CASSLLAGTPQETQYF. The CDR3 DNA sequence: TGTGCCAGCAGTCTTCTAGCGGGGACCCCACAAGAGACCCAGTACTTC.

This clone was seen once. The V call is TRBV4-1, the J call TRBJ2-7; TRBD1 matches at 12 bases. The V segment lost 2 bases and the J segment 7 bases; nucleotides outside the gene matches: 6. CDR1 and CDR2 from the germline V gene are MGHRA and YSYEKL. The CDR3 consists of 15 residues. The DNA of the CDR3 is TGCGCCAGCAGCCAACTTGGGACAGGGGGCTCGGAGCAGTACTTC. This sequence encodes CASSQLGTGGSEQYF.

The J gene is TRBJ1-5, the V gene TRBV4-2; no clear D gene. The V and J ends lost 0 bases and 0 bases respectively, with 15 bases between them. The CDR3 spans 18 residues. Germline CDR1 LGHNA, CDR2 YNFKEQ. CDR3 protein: CASSQDLSRGYSNQPQHF. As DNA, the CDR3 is TGTGCCAGCAGCCAAGATCTAAGTCGGGGATATAGCAATCAGCCCCAGCATTTT.

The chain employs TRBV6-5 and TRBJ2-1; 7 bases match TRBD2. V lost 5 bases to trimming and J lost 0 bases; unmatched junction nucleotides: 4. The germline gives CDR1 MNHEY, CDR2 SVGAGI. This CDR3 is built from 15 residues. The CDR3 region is CASSPGLVSYNEQFF. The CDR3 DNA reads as TGTGCCAGCAGTCCCGGACTAGTCTCCTACAATGAGCAGTTCTTC.

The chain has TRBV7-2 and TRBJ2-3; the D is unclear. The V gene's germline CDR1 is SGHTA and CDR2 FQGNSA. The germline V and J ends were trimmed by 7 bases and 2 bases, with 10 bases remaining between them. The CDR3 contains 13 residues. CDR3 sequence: CASTSSSTDTQYF. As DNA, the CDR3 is TGTGCCAGCACGTCCTCCTCCACAGATACGCAGTATTTT.

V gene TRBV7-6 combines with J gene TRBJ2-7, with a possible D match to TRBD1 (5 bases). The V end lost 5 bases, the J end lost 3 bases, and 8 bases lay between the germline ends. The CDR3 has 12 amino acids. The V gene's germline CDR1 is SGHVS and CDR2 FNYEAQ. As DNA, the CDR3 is TGTGCCAGCAGCCACCAGGGCTACGAGCAGTACTTC. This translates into CASSHQGYEQYF.